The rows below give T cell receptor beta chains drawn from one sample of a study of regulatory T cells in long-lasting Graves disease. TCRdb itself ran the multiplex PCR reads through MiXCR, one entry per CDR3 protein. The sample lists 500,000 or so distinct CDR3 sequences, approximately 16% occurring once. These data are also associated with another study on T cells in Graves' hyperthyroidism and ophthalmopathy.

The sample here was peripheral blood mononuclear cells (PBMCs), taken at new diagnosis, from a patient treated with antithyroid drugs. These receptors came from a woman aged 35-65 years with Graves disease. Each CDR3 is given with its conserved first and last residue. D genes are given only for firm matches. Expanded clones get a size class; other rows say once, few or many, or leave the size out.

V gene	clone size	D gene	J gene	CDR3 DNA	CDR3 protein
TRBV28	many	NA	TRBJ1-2	TGTGCCAGCAGCTGGCCGGGGGGCGCGAATGGCTACACCTTC	CASSWPGGANGYTF
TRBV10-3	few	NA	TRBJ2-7	TGTGCCATCAGTGGACTCACCGAGCAGTACTTC	CAISGLTEQYF
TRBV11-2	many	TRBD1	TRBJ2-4	TGTGCCAGCAGCTCGAGGCCGAGGGGGACAGCCAATCTAGCCAAAAACATTCAGTACTTC	CASSSRPRGTANLAKNIQYF
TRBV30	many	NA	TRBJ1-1	TGTGCCTGGAGTCTCACTCGGACAACCATGAACACTGAAGCTTTCTTT	CAWSLTRTTMNTEAFF
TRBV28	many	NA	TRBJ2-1	TGTGCCAGCAGTTTATACCCCCGAGAGTACAATGAGCAGTTCTTC	CASSLYPREYNEQFF
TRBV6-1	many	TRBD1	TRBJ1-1	TGTGCCAGCTACAGGGGCCCCCACCTCATGAACACTGAAGCTTTCTTT	CASYRGPHLMNTEAFF
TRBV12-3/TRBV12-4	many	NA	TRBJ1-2	TGTGCCAGCAGTTCCACCTGGGGCGCAGGGAACTATGGCTACACCTTC	CASSSTWGAGNYGYTF
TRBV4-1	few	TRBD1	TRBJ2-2	TGCGCCAGCAGCCCACAGACAGGGAAGAACACCGGGGAGCTGTTTTTT	CASSPQTGKNTGELFF
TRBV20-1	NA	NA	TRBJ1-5	TGCAGTGCTCAGAGGGATAGCAATCAGCCCCAGCATTTT	CSAQRDSNQPQHF
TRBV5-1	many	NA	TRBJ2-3	TGCGCCAGCAGCTTGGGGACAACCGGCCTTAGCACAGATACGCAGTATTTT	CASSLGTTGLSTDTQYF
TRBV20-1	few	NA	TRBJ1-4	TGCAGTGCTAGTAGGGCAGGGATTAATGAAAAACTGTTTTTT	CSASRAGINEKLFF
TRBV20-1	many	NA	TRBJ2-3	TGCAGTGCTAGAGATCAGGGCCGGGACATCTGGACAGATACGCAGTATTTT	CSARDQGRDIWTDTQYF
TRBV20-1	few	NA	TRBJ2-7	TGCAGTGCTAGAGATGTACAGGGAAGCGAGCAGTACTTC	CSARDVQGSEQYF
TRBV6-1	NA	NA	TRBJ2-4	TGTGCCAGCAGTGGAGGGGTGGGCAAAAACATTCAGTACTTC	CASSGGVGKNIQYF
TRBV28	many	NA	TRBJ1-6	TGTGCCAGCAAGGTGAATCGGGGTAATTCACCCCTCCACTTT	CASKVNRGNSPLHF
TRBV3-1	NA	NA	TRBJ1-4	TGTGCCAGCAGCCAAAATGGGTTTGAAAAACTGTTTTTT	CASSQNGFEKLFF
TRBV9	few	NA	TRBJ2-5	TGTGCCAGCAGCGCTAGGGGGGGGAGAGAGACCCAGTACTTC	CASSARGGRETQYF
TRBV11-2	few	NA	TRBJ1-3	TGTGCCAGCAGCTTACGGGGGGGAAACTCTGGAAACACCATATATTTT	CASSLRGGNSGNTIYF
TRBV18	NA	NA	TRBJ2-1	TGTGCCAGCTCAACTCAAACCAAACAGGGTTCCACCTACAATGAGCAGTTCTTC	CASSTQTKQGSTYNEQFF
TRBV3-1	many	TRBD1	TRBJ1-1	TGTGCCAGCAGCGCCCGACAGGGAACAGACACTGAAGCTTTCTTT	CASSARQGTDTEAFF
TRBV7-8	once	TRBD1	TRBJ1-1	TGTGCCAGCAGCGCACCGACAGGGGGCTACACTGAAGCTTTTTTT	CASSAPTGGYTEAFF
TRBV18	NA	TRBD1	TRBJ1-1	TGTGCCAGCTCACCACTTCCAGGGGGAACTAACACTGAAGCTTTCTTT	CASSPLPGGTNTEAFF
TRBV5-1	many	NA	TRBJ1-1	TGCGCCAGCAGCCAAGGATTCACTCTGGACGCTTTCTTT	CASSQGFTLDAFF
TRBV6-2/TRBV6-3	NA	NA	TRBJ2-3	TGTGCCAGCAGGTACATCTTCGGAGGCGAAAAGTTTTATACGCAGTATTTT	CASRYIFGGEKFYTQYF
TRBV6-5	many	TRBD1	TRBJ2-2	TGTGCCAGCAGTTACTCATGGGACAGTTCTGCCGGGGAGCTGTTTTTT	CASSYSWDSSAGELFF
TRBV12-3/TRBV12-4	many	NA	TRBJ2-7	TGTGCCAGCAGTTTTGGGGGGTCTGGGGAGCAGTACTTC	CASSFGGSGEQYF
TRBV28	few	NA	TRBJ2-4	TGTGCCAGCAGTTTAAGGCAGGGAAACATTCAGTACTTC	CASSLRQGNIQYF
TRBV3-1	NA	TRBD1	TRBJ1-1	TGTGCCAGCAGCAAGACAGGGGTGAACACTGAAGCTTTCTTT	CASSKTGVNTEAFF
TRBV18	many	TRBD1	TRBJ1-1	TGTGCCAGCTCGAACCACGGGGACAGTCACACTGAAGCTTTCTTT	CASSNHGDSHTEAFF
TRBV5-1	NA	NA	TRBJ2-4	TGCGCCAGCAGCTTGTGGGGGGGCGCCGGGGACATTCAGTACTTC	CASSLWGGAGDIQYF
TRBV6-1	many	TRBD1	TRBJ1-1	TGTGCCAGCAGTGAAAGGGGGCCTTACACTGAAGCTTTCTTT	CASSERGPYTEAFF
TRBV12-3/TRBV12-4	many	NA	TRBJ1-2	TGTGCCAGCAGTTCTTTTGGTGGCTACACCTTC	CASSSFGGYTF
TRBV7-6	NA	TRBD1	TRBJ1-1	TGTGCCAGCAGCTTAGCCCTCGGGACAGGGATGAACACTGAAGCTTTCTTT	CASSLALGTGMNTEAFF
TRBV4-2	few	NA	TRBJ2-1	TGTGCCAGCAGCCAATTTAGGGTGAATGAGCAGTTCTTC	CASSQFRVNEQFF
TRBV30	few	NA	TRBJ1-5	TGTGCCTGGAGTGTAAGGGGGAATCGCAATCAGCCCCAGCATTTT	CAWSVRGNRNQPQHF
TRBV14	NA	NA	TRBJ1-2	TGTGCCAGCAGCCACGACGACCAGGGTCTGGAACGCCCGAGGGACTATGGCTACACCTTC	CASSHDDQGLERPRDYGYTF
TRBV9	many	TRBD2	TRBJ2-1	TGTGCCAGCAGCGTAGAACTAGCGGGGGGGCCCTCACAGTTCTTC	CASSVELAGGPSQFF
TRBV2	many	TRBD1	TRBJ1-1	TGTGCCAGCAAGGGACAGGGGGAGCGTACTGAAGCTTTCTTT	CASKGQGERTEAFF
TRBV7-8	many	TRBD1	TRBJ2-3	TGTGCCAGCAGTTATGAGGGGGCCCCAGATACGCAGTATTTT	CASSYEGAPDTQYF
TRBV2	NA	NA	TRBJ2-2	TGTGCCAGCAGTGAGGGGCCCACCGGGGAGCTGTTTTTT	CASSEGPTGELFF
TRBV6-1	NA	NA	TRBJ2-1	TGTGCCAGCAAGCTAGAGAGGGGGGGCTTCTACAATGAGCAGTTCTTC	CASKLERGGFYNEQFF
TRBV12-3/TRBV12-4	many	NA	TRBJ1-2	TGTGCCAGCAGTCTGCGACCAGACTATGGCTACACCTTC	CASSLRPDYGYTF
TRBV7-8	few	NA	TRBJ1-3	TGTGCCAGCAGCCGACCGGACTACTCTGGAAACACCATATATTTT	CASSRPDYSGNTIYF
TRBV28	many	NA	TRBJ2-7	TGTGCCAGCAGTTTAGGCGGGGAAGAGGGCTACGAGCAGTACTTC	CASSLGGEEGYEQYF
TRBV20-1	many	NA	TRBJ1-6	TGCAGTGCTAGAGAGGGACCTACTAATTCACCCCTCCACTTT	CSAREGPTNSPLHF
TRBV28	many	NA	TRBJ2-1	TGTGCCAGCAGTGACGGTGGGGCGTCTCTTTACAATGAGCAGTTCTTC	CASSDGGASLYNEQFF
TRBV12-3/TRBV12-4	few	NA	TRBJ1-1	TGTGCCAGCAGTTTAGCGCCTTGGGGGAGGGGATACAGTGAAGCTTTCTTT	CASSLAPWGRGYSEAFF
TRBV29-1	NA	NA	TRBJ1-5	TGCAGCGCCTCATGGGGGGAGGGCCAGCCCCAGCATTTT	CSASWGEGQPQHF
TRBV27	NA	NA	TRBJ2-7	TGTGCCAGCAGTTTCAAGGGGGGGCCCTACGAGCGGTACTTC	CASSFKGGPYERYF
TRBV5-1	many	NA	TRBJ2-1	TGCGCCAGCAGCTTGGGACTGAACCTCGACAGGAGGAACAATGAGCAGTTCTTC	CASSLGLNLDRRNNEQFF
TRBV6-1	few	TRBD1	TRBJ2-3	TGTGCCAGCAGTGAGGGACAGGGCTACACAGATACGCAGTATTTT	CASSEGQGYTDTQYF
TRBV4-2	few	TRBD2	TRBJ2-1	TGTGCCAGCAGCCAAGGAGCAGCGGGGGTGAATGAGCAGTTCTTC	CASSQGAAGVNEQFF
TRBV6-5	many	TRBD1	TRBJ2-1	TGTGCCAGCAGTTCTTCCGACAGGGGGCCCTCGGATGAGCAGTTCTTC	CASSSSDRGPSDEQFF
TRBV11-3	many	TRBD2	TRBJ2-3	TGTGCCAGCAGCTTAGACCAAGCGGGGGCGGGGTATTTT	CASSLDQAGAGYF
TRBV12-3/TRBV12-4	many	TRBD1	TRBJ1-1	TGTGCCAGCAGCTCCGGGACAGTGAACACTGAAGCTTTCTTT	CASSSGTVNTEAFF